These 3 T cell receptor beta chains originate from one sample sequenced in a study of vaccination and CD4 T cells after COVID-19. Treatment here: roughly ten-day PBMC culture with coronavirus spike peptide pools or control peptides (ViraFEST assay). What these receptors recognize is not known. Cultured CD4+ T cell DNA was sequenced using the Oncomine TCR Beta short-read assay. Using its own MiXCR run on the PCR reads, TCRdb lists one record per CDR3 protein. This sample has about 15,000 distinct CDR3 sequences; 53% occur once, and the top ten carry roughly 9.1%. This specimen consisted of CD4+ T cells from blood, cultured in vitro, obtained before SARS-CoV-2 vaccination. The receptors shown here come from a human donor who had recovered from COVID-19.

The rearrangement links TRBV20-1 to TRBJ2-1; 10 bases match TRBD2. Trimming at V came to 0 bases and at J to 2 bases, leaving 7 bases not matched to a gene. This CDR3 spans 17 amino acids. The germline V gene has CDR1 DFQATT and CDR2 SNEGSKA (reference sequence). CDR3 loop: CSARDRASGRPYNEQFF. In DNA, the CDR3 is TGCAGTGCTAGAGATAGGGCTAGCGGGAGACCCTACAATGAGCAGTTCTTC.

A few counts support this clonotype. The chain combines TRBV7-9 with TRBJ2-1; 10 positions match TRBD2. This CDR3 comprises 16 residues. The V and J ends lost 5 bases and 10 bases, in that order; junction bases with no gene match: 14. Germline lookup yields CDR1 SEHNR and CDR2 FQNEAQ (reference sequence). The CDR3 protein is CASSPWASGGTGEQFF. The CDR3, as DNA: TGTGCCAGCAGCCCCTGGGCTAGCGGGGGTACCGGCGAGCAGTTCTTC. Variable domain in full (rest from reference TRBV7-9 and TRBJ2-1): DTGVSQNPRHKITKRGQNVTFRCDPISEHNRLYWYRQTLGQGPEFLTYFQNEAQLEKSRLLSDRFSAERPKGSFSTLEIQRTEQGDSAMYLCASSPWASGGTGEQFFGPGTRLTVL.

This clonotype was detected once. The chain joins TRBV4-2 to TRBJ2-3, with D uncertain. Germline CDR1 reads LGHNA; CDR2 reads YNFKEQ. Deletions cut 1 base from V and 1 base from J, with 9 bases between. The CDR3 extends over 15 amino acids. The CDR3 protein is CASSQGPLRTDTQYF. The CDR3 DNA reads TGTGCCAGCAGCCAAGGACCGTTGCGCACAGATACGCAGTATTTT.